This section outlines one T cell receptor (beta chain) sequence together with its context. Those enrolled in Seattle joined during active infection and were followed longitudinally afterward. In the source study's methods: By means of reference gene primer amplification, nucleated cell counts were estimated. Assay used: immunoSEQ multiplex PCR; TCRdb lists only in-frame clones, some missing. V, J and clone size are those of that table, while D and trimming were read from the DNA. The data hold 110,000 or so clones, with more than 70% observed a single time. This specimen belongs to a study of blood T cell repertoires in COVID-19. This CDR3 is 15 amino acids long. With 2 bases clipped from V and 11 bases from J, the junction kept 14 bases outside the gene matches. Germline V gene sequence: CDR1 MNHEY, CDR2 SMNVEV (reference sequence).

Sequences were obtained from peripheral blood. The chain recombines TRBV27 with TRBJ1-2; 7 bases match TRBD1. The receptor comes from a woman aged 55-70 years with COVID-19, enrolled during active disease. Written as DNA, the CDR3 is TGTGCCAGCAGTTTAGACCCGGGACAGCTGAGGGGTTACACCTTC. Protein sequence: CASSLDPGQLRGYTF.